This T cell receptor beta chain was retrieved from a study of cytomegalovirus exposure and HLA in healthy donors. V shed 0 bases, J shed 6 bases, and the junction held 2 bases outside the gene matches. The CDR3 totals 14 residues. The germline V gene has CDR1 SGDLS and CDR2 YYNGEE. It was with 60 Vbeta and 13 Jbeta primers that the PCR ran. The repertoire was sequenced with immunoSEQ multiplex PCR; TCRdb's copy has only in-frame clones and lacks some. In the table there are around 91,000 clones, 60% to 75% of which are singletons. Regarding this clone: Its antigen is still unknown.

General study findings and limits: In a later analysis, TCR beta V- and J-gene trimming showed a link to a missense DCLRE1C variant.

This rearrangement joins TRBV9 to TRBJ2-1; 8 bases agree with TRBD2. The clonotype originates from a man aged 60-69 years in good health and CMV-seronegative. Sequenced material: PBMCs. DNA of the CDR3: TGTGCCAGCAGCGTAGGTGCGGGGGGCAATGAGCAGTTCTTC. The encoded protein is CASSVGAGGNEQFF.